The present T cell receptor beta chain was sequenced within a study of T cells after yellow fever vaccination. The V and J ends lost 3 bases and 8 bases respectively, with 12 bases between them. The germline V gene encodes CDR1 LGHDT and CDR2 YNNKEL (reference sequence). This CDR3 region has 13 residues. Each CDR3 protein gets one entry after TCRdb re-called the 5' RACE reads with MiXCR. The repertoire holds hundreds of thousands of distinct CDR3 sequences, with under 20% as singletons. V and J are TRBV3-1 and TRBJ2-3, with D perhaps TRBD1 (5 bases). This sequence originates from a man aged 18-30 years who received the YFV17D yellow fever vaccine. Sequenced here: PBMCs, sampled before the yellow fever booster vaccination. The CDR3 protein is CASSQGSGATQYF. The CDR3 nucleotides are TGTGCCAGCAGCCAGGGCAGTGGGGCTACGCAGTATTTT.